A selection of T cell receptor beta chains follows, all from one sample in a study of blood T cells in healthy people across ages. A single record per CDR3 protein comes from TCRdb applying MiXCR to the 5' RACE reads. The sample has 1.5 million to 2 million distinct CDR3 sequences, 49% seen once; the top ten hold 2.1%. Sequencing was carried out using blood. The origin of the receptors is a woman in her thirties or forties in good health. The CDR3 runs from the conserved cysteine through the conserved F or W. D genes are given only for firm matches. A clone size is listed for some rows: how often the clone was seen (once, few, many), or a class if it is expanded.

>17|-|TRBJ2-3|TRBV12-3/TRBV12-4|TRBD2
TGTGCCAGCAGTTTATCGCTAGCGGGGGACCTTCTGGATACGCAGTATTTT
CASSLSLAGDLLDTQYF
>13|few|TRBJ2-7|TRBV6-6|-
TGTGCCAGCAGTTACGAACAGCTCTACGAGCAGTACTTC
CASSYEQLYEQYF
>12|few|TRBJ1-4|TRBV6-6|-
TGTGCCAGCAGTTTTGGAGATGAAAAACTGTTTTTT
CASSFGDEKLFF
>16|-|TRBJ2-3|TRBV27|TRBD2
TGTGCCAGCAGTTGGGGGATAGCGGGCGGCTCAGATACGCAGTATTTT
CASSWGIAGGSDTQYF
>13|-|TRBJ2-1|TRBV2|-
TGTGCCAACAGTGAACAGGGACTCAATGAGCAGTTCTTC
CANSEQGLNEQFF
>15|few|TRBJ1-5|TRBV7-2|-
TGTGCCAGCAGCTTAGGTCGGGCAGGTAATCAGCCCCAGCATTTT
CASSLGRAGNQPQHF
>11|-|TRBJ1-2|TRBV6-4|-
TGTGCCAGCCAAGGGGATGGGGGCTACACCTTC
CASQGDGGYTF
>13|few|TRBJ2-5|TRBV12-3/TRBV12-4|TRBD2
TGTGCCAGCAGTTCGGTAGCGGGGGACCGCCAGTACTTC
CASSSVAGDRQYF
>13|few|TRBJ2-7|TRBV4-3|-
TGCGCCAGCAGCCAAGGGATCCCTGGGGAGCAGTACTTC
CASSQGIPGEQYF
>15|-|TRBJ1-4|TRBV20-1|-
TGCAGTGCTAGAGGCCCGAGGAGGGTGAATGAAAAACTGTTTTTT
CSARGPRRVNEKLFF
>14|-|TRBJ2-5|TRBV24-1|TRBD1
TGTCCCACCAGTGACAGGGACAGGGCAGAGACCCAGTACTTC
CPTSDRDRAETQYF
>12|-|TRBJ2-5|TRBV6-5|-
TGTGCCAGCGGTGATAACGGTGGGACCCAGTACTTC
CASGDNGGTQYF
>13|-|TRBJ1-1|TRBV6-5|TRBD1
TGTGCCAGCAGTTACAACAGGGGCACTGAAGCTTTCTTT
CASSYNRGTEAFF
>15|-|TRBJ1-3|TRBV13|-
TGTGCCAGCAGCTTAGGCGCAGGCTCTGGAAACACCATATATTTT
CASSLGAGSGNTIYF
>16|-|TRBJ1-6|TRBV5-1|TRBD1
TGCGCCAGCAGCTTAGGACAGGGGGCCAATAATTCACCCCTCCACTTT
CASSLGQGANNSPLHF
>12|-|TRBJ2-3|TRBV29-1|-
TGCAGCGTAACACCGGTAACAGATACGCAGTATTTT
CSVTPVTDTQYF
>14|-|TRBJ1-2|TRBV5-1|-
TGCGCCAGCAGCCCGCAGCGCACCGTTGATGGCTACACCTTC
CASSPQRTVDGYTF
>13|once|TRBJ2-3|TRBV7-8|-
TGTGCCAGCAGCACACGGGTGGGCCGTACGCAGTATTTT
CASSTRVGRTQYF
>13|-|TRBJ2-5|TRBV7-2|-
TGTGCCAGCAGCTTATGGGGACCTGCGATCCAGTACTTC
CASSLWGPAIQYF
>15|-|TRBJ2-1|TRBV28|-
TGTGCCAGCAGTGAGGGACAGTGGGAGGTGGATGAGCAGTTCTTC
CASSEGQWEVDEQFF
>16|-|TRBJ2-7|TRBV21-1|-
TGTGCCAGCAGGGCACCGGGACAGGGGAACGCCTACGAGCAGTACTTC
CASRAPGQGNAYEQYF
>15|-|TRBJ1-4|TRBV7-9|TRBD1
TGTGCCAGCAGCTTAGCCAGGGGGCTGGTTGAAAAACTGTTTTTT
CASSLARGLVEKLFF
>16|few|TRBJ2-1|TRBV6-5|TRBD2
TGTGCCAGCAGCCCCTTAAAGCGGGGGGGCGCTTTGGTGCAGTTCTTC
CASSPLKRGGALVQFF
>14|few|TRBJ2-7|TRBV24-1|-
TGTGCCACCAGTGACCCGTCGATAGGTCACGAGCAGTACTTC
CATSDPSIGHEQYF
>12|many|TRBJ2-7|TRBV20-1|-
TGCAGTGCTAGAGGGCAGTCCTACGAGCAGTACTTC
CSARGQSYEQYF
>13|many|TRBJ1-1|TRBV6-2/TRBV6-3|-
TGTGCCAGCAACTTACAGGGCTCGACTGAAGCTTTCTTT
CASNLQGSTEAFF
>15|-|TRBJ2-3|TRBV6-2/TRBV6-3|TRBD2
TGTGCCAGTAGTTACCGTCAGCGGGGAGAGGATATGCAGTATTTT
CASSYRQRGEDMQYF